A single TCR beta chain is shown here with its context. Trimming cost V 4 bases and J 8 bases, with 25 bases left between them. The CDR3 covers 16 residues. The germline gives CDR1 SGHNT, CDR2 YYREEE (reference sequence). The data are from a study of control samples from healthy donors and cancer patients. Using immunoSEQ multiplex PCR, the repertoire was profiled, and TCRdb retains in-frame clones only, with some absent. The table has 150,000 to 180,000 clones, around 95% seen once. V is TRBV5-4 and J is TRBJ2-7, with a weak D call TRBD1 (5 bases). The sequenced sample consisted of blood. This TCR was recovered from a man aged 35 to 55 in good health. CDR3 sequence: CASSIDPDTRKGKQYF. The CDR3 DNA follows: TGTGCCAGCAGCATAGATCCGGACACGCGAAAGGGTAAGCAGTACTTC.